The present entry profiles one T cell receptor (beta chain) with its context. The germline V gene encodes CDR1 LNHDA and CDR2 SQIVND (reference sequence). The CDR3 extends over 14 amino acids. Trimming stripped 5 bases from V and 3 bases from J, with 14 bases between. The entry originates in a study of radiation and T cells in renal cell carcinoma. Time point meaning: baseline pretreatment blood. Treatment here: 15 Gy SBRT to primary tumor, nephrectomy 4 weeks later. Profiled with immunoSEQ multiplex PCR; TCRdb holds only in-frame clones, not every one. This table holds over 120,000 clones, 70% to 90% found once.

The starting material was blood, obtained from a patient whose treatment included radiotherapy and nephrectomy. This sequence was found in a woman in her 50s with renal cell carcinoma. The chain is built from TRBV19 and TRBJ2-7; the D is unclear. CDR3 sequence: CASSVGTKGYEQYF. The DNA for the CDR3 is TGTGCCAGTAGTGTAGGTACCAAGGGCTACGAGCAGTACTTC.